At least ten counts were recorded for the clone carrying this T cell receptor (beta chain). Its antigen remains unknown. This sample is part of a study of neurological immune-mediated disorders. Looking at the study overall: Relapsing-remitting disease was seen in 31 of the 34 multiple sclerosis patients, and secondary progressive disease was seen in 3. Study-wide results and limits: The study found no CDR3 amino acid sequences shared by expanded clones across subjects, suggesting private repertoires in all groups. A possible signature was seen in one related-CDR3 cluster, into which phylogenetic grouping placed the repertoires of 18 of 34 multiple sclerosis patients.

A 10-nucleotide random UMI tagged transcripts in template-switch 5'RACE cDNA synthesis. TCRdb processed the 5' RACE reads anew with MiXCR; each CDR3 protein has one entry. The sample shows about 46,000 distinct CDR3 sequences, approximately 2.8% of them seen only once. This CDR3 has 16 residues. The germline CDR1 and CDR2 sequences are SGHTS and YDEGEE. Trimming shortened V by 8 bases and J by 1 base, and 20 bases separated the two germline ends. This receptor was obtained from a woman between 50 and 59 years old with multiple sclerosis. The genes are TRBV5-8 and TRBJ2-3; D is perhaps TRBD1 or TRBD2 (6 bases each). The sample taken for sequencing was PBMCs. The DNA for the CDR3 is TGTGCCAGTCCCCGGAGCTGGGGGGCCCGCACAGATACGCAGTATTTT. Amino acids: CASPRSWGARTDTQYF.